Listed here are 18 T cell receptor beta chains from one sample, sequenced in a study of blood T cells in healthy people across ages. A sample-barcoded 5' primer and a J-beta primer mix were used in a second PCR of about 6 to 12 cycles. TCRdb re-called the 5' RACE reads with MiXCR, one entry per CDR3 protein. Counted here are hundreds of thousands of distinct CDR3 sequences, roughly half occurring once; the ten biggest clones make up approximately 13%. Sequenced sample: blood. These receptors originate from a woman over 75 in good health.

The rearrangement uses TRBV5-1 and TRBJ2-2, with 7 bases aligning to TRBD1. Trimming at V came to 0 bases and at J to 4 bases, leaving 3 bases not matched to a gene. CDR1 is SGHRS and CDR2 is YFSETQ in the germline V gene. The CDR3 has 15 amino acids. CDR3 nucleotide sequence: TGCGCCAGCAGCTTGGCCGGGACAGTCACCGGGGAGCTGTTTTTT. Its protein is CASSLAGTVTGELFF. Filled out from reference TRBV5-1 and TRBJ2-2, the complete variable domain reads KAGVTQTPRYLIKTRGQQVTLSCSPISGHRSVSWYQQTPGQGLQFLFEYFSETQRNKGNFPGRFSGRQFSNSRSEMNVSTLELGDSALYLCASSLAGTVTGELFFGEGSRLTVL.

Details on this clonotype: Its ends do not fully match the called genes, so a read error is possible. The genes are TRBV2 and TRBJ2-4; D tentatively reads TRBD1 or TRBD2 (5 bases each). Germline CDR1 SNHLY, CDR2 FYNNEI. The CDR3 loop spans 16 amino acids. Written as DNA, the CDR3 is TGTGCCAGCAGTGAGATGGGGACCCTAGCCAAAAACATTCGGTACTTC. Translation gives CASSEMGTLAKNIRYF.

This clonotype was counted ten times or more. The chain recombines TRBV20-1 with TRBJ2-7; D is ambiguous. Deletions cut 4 bases from V and 5 bases from J, with 12 bases between. Looked up from germline, CDR1 is DFQATT and CDR2 is SNEGSKA (reference sequence). The CDR3 totals 12 residues. CDR3 region: CSATLSGNEQYF. The CDR3 DNA sequence: TGCAGTGCTACCCTCTCGGGCAACGAGCAGTACTTC.

This clonotype was picked up a small number of times. The V gene is TRBV12-3 or TRBV12-4, the J gene TRBJ2-4; D remains ambiguous. Trimming removed 7 bases at V and 2 bases at J, with 9 bases between. This CDR3 region has 13 residues. The CDR3 coding sequence is TGTGCCAGCAAGAGGCAAACCAAAAACATTCAGTACTTC. Translating it yields CASKRQTKNIQYF.

The sample holds many counts of this clonotype. V and J are TRBV10-3 and TRBJ1-1; D is unclear. V dropped 7 bases and J dropped 6 bases, with 15 bases sitting between them. This CDR3 is 13 amino acids long. The germline gives CDR1 ENHRY, CDR2 SYGVKD. CDR3 sequence reads: CAITPRADSEAFF. The DNA for the CDR3 is TGTGCCATCACTCCAAGAGCGGATTCTGAAGCTTTCTTT.

This chain joins TRBV7-6 and TRBJ1-2, with 8 bases matching TRBD1. There are 13 residues in the CDR3. Trimming removed 3 bases from V and 6 bases from J; junction bases left unmatched: 3. Germline CDR1 reads SGHVS; CDR2 reads FNYEAQ. The CDR3 is CASSFRTGNGYTF. In DNA form, the CDR3 reads TGTGCCAGCAGCTTCCGGACAGGGAATGGCTACACCTTC.

This clonotype was counted ten times or more. This sequence joins TRBV12-3 or TRBV12-4 and TRBJ2-2, with D perhaps given as TRBD1 or TRBD2 (6 bases each). The CDR3 has 15 residues. Deletions cut 3 bases from V and 7 bases from J, with 15 bases between. The CDR3 DNA sequence: TGTGCCAGCAGTTTCTCTGGGGGGCCGTTCGGGGAGCTGTTTTTT. This codes for CASSFSGGPFGELFF.

The sample holds many counts of this clonotype. The DNA of the CDR3 is TGCAGTGCTAGAGATCGGCGGACCAGCCAAGAGACCCAGTACTTC. Amino acid sequence: CSARDRRTSQETQYF. This chain joins TRBV20-1 and TRBJ2-5, with D uncertain. The V and J ends lost 0 bases and 1 base respectively, with 12 bases between them. CDR1 is DFQATT and CDR2 is SNEGSKA in the germline V gene (reference sequence). The CDR3 totals 15 residues.

There are a few counts of this clonotype. The chain joins TRBV5-1 to TRBJ1-1; 9 nucleotides agree with TRBD1. The CDR3 is 19 residues long. With 4 bases clipped from V and 0 bases from J, the junction kept 16 bases outside the gene matches. Germline loops: CDR1 SGHRS, CDR2 YFSETQ. CDR3 DNA: TGCGCCAGCAGCCCCCGGCCGGGACAGGGAGTCTTAATGAACACTGAAGCTTTCTTT. Translation gives CASSPRPGQGVLMNTEAFF. Complete variable domain (other parts from reference TRBV5-1 and TRBJ1-1): KAGVTQTPRYLIKTRGQQVTLSCSPISGHRSVSWYQQTPGQGLQFLFEYFSETQRNKGNFPGRFSGRQFSNSRSEMNVSTLELGDSALYLCASSPRPGQGVLMNTEAFFGQGTRLTVV.

The gene calls are TRBV20-1 and TRBJ1-5; TRBD1 aligns across 10 bases. With V trimmed by 5 bases and J by 5 bases, 6 bases remained unmatched. Germline lookup yields CDR1 DFQATT and CDR2 SNEGSKA (reference sequence). This CDR3 spans 14 amino acids. The CDR3 sequence is CSAGTGAMYQPQHF. The CDR3 nucleotides are TGCAGTGCTGGGACAGGGGCCATGTATCAGCCCCAGCATTTT.

This clonotype was counted at least ten times. The rearrangement uses TRBV7-3 and TRBJ2-5; 7 nucleotides agree with TRBD2. With V trimmed by 2 bases and J by 4 bases, 10 bases remained unmatched. The germline V gene encodes CDR1 SGHTA and CDR2 FQGTGA. CDR3 length: 16 amino acids. This chain's CDR3 is CASSLASGAGAETQYF. The CDR3 DNA is TGTGCCAGCAGCTTAGCATCCGGTGCGGGAGCAGAGACCCAGTACTTC.

This rearrangement joins TRBV3-1 to TRBJ2-1; D unresolved. V was pared by 4 bases and J by 4 bases, with 8 bases between. The CDR3 totals 13 residues. Germline V CDR1 and CDR2: LGHDT, YNNKEL (reference sequence). CDR3 protein: CASSREPYNEQFF. The CDR3 region has the DNA TGTGCCAGCAGCCGAGAGCCGTACAATGAGCAGTTCTTC.

V usage is TRBV7-3 and J usage is TRBJ1-1; D remains ambiguous. The V gene lost 2 bases and the J gene lost 11 bases, with 15 bases spanning the gap. The CDR3 consists of 13 residues. Germline V gene sequence: CDR1 SGHTA, CDR2 FQGTGA. The DNA of the CDR3 is TGTGCCAGCAGCTTAGATATGGGAACGAAGGCTTTCTTT. Translating it yields CASSLDMGTKAFF.

This clonotype occurred a few times. This chain joins TRBV12-3 or TRBV12-4 and TRBJ2-7, with TRBD2 as a possible D gene (6 bases). The V end lost 5 bases, the J end lost 2 bases, and 16 bases lay between the germline ends. The CDR3 loop spans 15 amino acids. The CDR3 DNA reads as TGTGCCAGCAGTCTCCTCGGGACTGGCCCCTACGAGCAGTACTTC. This encodes CASSLLGTGPYEQYF.

V usage is TRBV20-1 and J usage is TRBJ2-1; 7 bases agree with TRBD1. CDR1 and CDR2 (germline): DFQATT, SNEGSKA (reference sequence). Trimming cost V 1 base and J 6 bases; bases outside gene matches: 6. CDR3 length: 14 residues. In DNA, the CDR3 is TGCAGTGCTAGAGGCCAGGGGGAGATCAATGAGCAGTTCTTC. Encoded protein: CSARGQGEINEQFF.

The chain couples TRBV27 to TRBJ1-2; tentatively, D is TRBD1 (5 bases). The CDR3 has 15 amino acids. CDR1 is MNHEY and CDR2 is SMNVEV in the germline V gene (reference sequence). V shed 4 bases and J shed 2 bases, with 14 bases lying between them. This CDR3 reads CASSSSRAANYGYTF. CDR3 in DNA: TGTGCCAGCAGTTCTTCCAGGGCCGCGAACTATGGCTACACCTTC.

This clonotype was observed at least ten times. V and J are TRBV18 and TRBJ1-2; D perhaps matches TRBD1 (5 bases). The germline V gene encodes CDR1 KGHSH and CDR2 LQKENI. V was clipped by 3 bases and J by 6 bases, with 8 bases between them. The CDR3 covers 12 residues. The CDR3 sequence is CASSPTADGYTF. In DNA, the CDR3 is TGTGCCAGCTCACCGACAGCGGATGGCTACACCTTC.

This clonotype was observed at least ten times. V and J are TRBV18 and TRBJ2-1; TRBD2 matches 10 bases. The CDR3 runs 16 residues. The germline CDR1 and CDR2 sequences are KGHSH and LQKENI. V gave up 2 bases and J gave up 8 bases; unmatched junction bases: 9. In DNA form, the CDR3 reads TGTGCCAGCTCACCATATACTAGCGGGACGGGAGATGAGCAGTTCTTC. Its protein product is CASSPYTSGTGDEQFF. Full variable domain (outside the CDR3, taken from reference TRBV18 and TRBJ2-1): NAGVMQNPRHLVRRRGQEARLRCSPMKGHSHVYWYRQLPEEGLKFMVYLQKENIIDESGMPKERFSAEFPKEGPSILRIQQVVRGDSAAYFCASSPYTSGTGDEQFFGPGTRLTVL.